These T cell receptor beta chains were read from a single sample in a study of blood T cell repertoires in COVID-19. Profiled with immunoSEQ multiplex PCR; TCRdb holds only in-frame clones, not every one. Of approximately 270,000 clones listed, 80% to 90% were seen once; the top ten hold approximately 11%. Sample: peripheral blood. All receptors come from a woman aged 70-85 years with acute or convalescent COVID-19. CDR3s include the opening cysteine and the closing phenylalanine or tryptophan. Fields, in order: CDR3 protein, CDR3 DNA, clone size, J gene, V gene, D gene. The D gene is left open where the match is weak. A row's size may be missing; if present it is once, few, many or a size class.

CDR3 protein: CASEGTGRGRTEAFF; CDR3 DNA: TGTGCCAGCGAGGGGACAGGGAGGGGCAGAACTGAAGCTTTCTTT; clone size: -; J gene: TRBJ1-1; V gene: TRBV5-5; D gene: TRBD1
CDR3 protein: CASSPGQGGYTF; CDR3 DNA: TGTGCCAGCAGTCCGGGACAGGGCGGCTACACCTTC; clone size: -; J gene: TRBJ1-2; V gene: TRBV5-6; D gene: TRBD1
CDR3 protein: CASSVTQGYEQYF; CDR3 DNA: TGTGCCAGTAGTGTAACACAGGGCTACGAGCAGTACTTC; clone size: once; J gene: TRBJ2-7; V gene: TRBV19; D gene: -
CDR3 protein: CASSWENEKLFF; CDR3 DNA: TGTGCCAGCAGCTGGGAGAATGAAAAACTGTTTTTT; clone size: -; J gene: TRBJ1-4; V gene: TRBV5-4; D gene: -
CDR3 protein: CASTIGQVNTEAFF; CDR3 DNA: TGTGCCAGCACTATCGGACAGGTGAACACTGAAGCTTTCTTT; clone size: once; J gene: TRBJ1-1; V gene: TRBV6-5; D gene: TRBD1
CDR3 protein: CASSEAYGSAGELFF; CDR3 DNA: TGTGCCAGCAGTGAAGCGTACGGGTCGGCCGGGGAGCTGTTTTTT; clone size: -; J gene: TRBJ2-2; V gene: TRBV6-1; D gene: -
CDR3 protein: CASSESTGTGELFF; CDR3 DNA: TGTGCCAGCAGCGAATCGACAGGCACCGGGGAGCTGTTTTTT; clone size: -; J gene: TRBJ2-2; V gene: TRBV9; D gene: -
CDR3 protein: CASRISSYNSPLHF; CDR3 DNA: TGTGCCAGCAGGATTAGCTCCTATAATTCACCCCTCCACTTT; clone size: once; J gene: TRBJ1-6; V gene: TRBV6-5; D gene: -
CDR3 protein: CASSSRTGEVNTEAFF; CDR3 DNA: TGTGCCAGTAGTTCCCGGACAGGGGAGGTGAACACTGAAGCTTTCTTT; clone size: -; J gene: TRBJ1-1; V gene: TRBV19; D gene: TRBD1
CDR3 protein: CASSQDREAEAFF; CDR3 DNA: TGTGCCAGCAGCCAGGACAGGGAGGCTGAAGCTTTCTTT; clone size: -; J gene: TRBJ1-1; V gene: TRBV3-1/TRBV3-2; D gene: TRBD1
CDR3 protein: CASSLRGVYEQYF; CDR3 DNA: TGTGCCAGCAGTTTGCGGGGCGTCTACGAGCAGTACTTC; clone size: -; J gene: TRBJ2-7; V gene: TRBV6-5; D gene: -
CDR3 protein: CASSLDGGQPQHF; CDR3 DNA: TGTGCCAGCAGCTTGGACGGAGGTCAGCCCCAGCATTTT; clone size: -; J gene: TRBJ1-5; V gene: TRBV5-4; D gene: -
CDR3 protein: CASSLTGTGNANEQFF; CDR3 DNA: TGTGCCAGCAGCCTAACCGGGACAGGGAACGCCAATGAGCAGTTCTTC; clone size: -; J gene: TRBJ2-1; V gene: TRBV7-3; D gene: TRBD1
CDR3 protein: CASTLYNSPLHF; CDR3 DNA: TGTGCCAGCACCCTGTATAATTCACCCCTCCACTTT; clone size: few; J gene: TRBJ1-6; V gene: TRBV5-6; D gene: -
CDR3 protein: CASSPGLNNEQFF; CDR3 DNA: TGTGCCAGCAGCCCGGGACTTAACAATGAGCAGTTCTTC; clone size: -; J gene: TRBJ2-1; V gene: TRBV7-3; D gene: -
CDR3 protein: CASSFSALNNEQFF; CDR3 DNA: TGTGCCAGCAGCTTCAGTGCCCTCAACAATGAGCAGTTCTTC; clone size: -; J gene: TRBJ2-1; V gene: TRBV5-4; D gene: -
CDR3 protein: CASSEGQGPLAFF; CDR3 DNA: TGTGCCAGCAGTGAAGGCCAGGGCCCTTTGGCGTTCTTT; clone size: -; J gene: TRBJ1-1; V gene: TRBV2; D gene: -
CDR3 protein: CASRDNRGMNTEAFF; CDR3 DNA: TGTGCCAGCAGGGACAACAGGGGTATGAACACTGAAGCTTTCTTT; clone size: -; J gene: TRBJ1-1; V gene: TRBV27; D gene: TRBD1
CDR3 protein: CATSPDRGESPLHF; CDR3 DNA: TGTGCCACCAGCCCTGACAGGGGGGAGTCACCCCTCCACTTT; clone size: -; J gene: TRBJ1-6; V gene: TRBV15; D gene: TRBD1
CDR3 protein: CATSRGQGYGYTF; CDR3 DNA: TGTGCCACCAGCAGAGGACAGGGCTATGGCTACACCTTC; clone size: once; J gene: TRBJ1-2; V gene: TRBV15; D gene: TRBD1
CDR3 protein: CASSRTGPNTEAFF; CDR3 DNA: TGTGCCAGCAGCCGAACAGGACCGAACACTGAAGCTTTCTTT; clone size: -; J gene: TRBJ1-1; V gene: TRBV4-2; D gene: -
CDR3 protein: CASSLGGRMGFYGYTF; CDR3 DNA: TGCGCCAGCAGCTTGGGGGGCAGGATGGGCTTCTATGGCTACACCTTC; clone size: -; J gene: TRBJ1-2; V gene: TRBV5-1; D gene: -
CDR3 protein: CASSQASGTGELFF; CDR3 DNA: TGCGCCAGCAGCCAAGCGAGCGGCACCGGGGAGCTGTTTTTT; clone size: -; J gene: TRBJ2-2; V gene: TRBV4-1; D gene: -